One sample yielded the 24 T cell receptor beta chains listed below, sequenced in a study of cytomegalovirus exposure and HLA in healthy donors. PCR used 60 Vbeta primers and 13 Jbeta primers. Method: immunoSEQ multiplex PCR; TCRdb's copy keeps in-frame clones and lacks some. Of about 120,000 clones listed, about 75% are singletons. Sequencing used PBMCs. These receptors were obtained from a middle-aged woman in good health and CMV-seropositive.

This clone occurred once. The chain is built from TRBV4-1 and TRBJ2-5; 12 bases are a match to TRBD2. The trim removed 3 bases at V and 7 bases at J, leaving 12 bases unmatched. Germline CDR1 reads MGHRA; CDR2 reads YSYEKL. This CDR3 region has 17 residues. DNA of the CDR3: TGCGCCAGCAGCCAGGGAGGACTAGCGGGGCCCCGCGGGACCCAGTACTTC. As protein: CASSQGGLAGPRGTQYF.

This chain joins TRBV18 and TRBJ2-7; D not certain. V was pared by 4 bases and J by 4 bases, with 5 bases between. Per the germline V gene, CDR1 is KGHSH and CDR2 is LQKENI. This CDR3 is 11 amino acids long. CDR3 in amino acids: CASSLRYEQYF. CDR3 in DNA: TGTGCCAGCTCACTTCGGTACGAGCAGTACTTC.

V usage is TRBV6-5 and J usage is TRBJ1-2, with D perhaps TRBD1 (5 bases). This CDR3 has 13 amino acids. Between the trimmed V and J ends, which lost 6 bases and 7 bases, there was a span of 15 bases. The germline gives CDR1 MNHEY, CDR2 SVGAGI. The CDR3 spells CASSRLGGTGYTF. CDR3 sequence (DNA): TGTGCCAGCAGCCGGTTGGGGGGAACTGGCTACACCTTC.

The chain joins TRBV7-9 to TRBJ1-6, with D possibly matching TRBD1 (6 bases). The CDR3 length is 14 residues. Per germline, CDR1 SEHNR and CDR2 FQNEAQ (reference sequence). Trimming cost V 4 bases and J 7 bases, with 11 bases left between them. This chain's CDR3 is CASSSGQRNSPLHF. DNA for the CDR3: TGTGCCAGCAGCTCCGGACAGAGAAATTCACCCCTCCACTTT.

V gene TRBV5-1 combines with J gene TRBJ1-1; TRBD1 aligns across 8 bases. V shed 2 bases and J 4 bases; nucleotides not matched to a gene: 4. Germline CDR1 reads SGHRS; CDR2 reads YFSETQ. The CDR3 is 14 residues long. CDR3 nucleotide sequence: TGCGCCAGCAGCTTAGACAGGGGAGGCACTGAAGCTTTCTTT. It codes for CASSLDRGGTEAFF.

V is TRBV7-2 and J is TRBJ2-5, with TRBD1 matching 7 bases. The CDR3 consists of 14 residues. Germline V gene data show CDR1 as SGHTA and CDR2 as FQGNSA. The J segment lost 5 bases and the V segment lost 5 bases, leaving 8 bases of the junction unmatched. This CDR3 is CASSPAGGYETQYF. The CDR3 DNA reads TGTGCCAGCAGCCCGGCAGGGGGTTATGAGACCCAGTACTTC. Full variable domain (outside the CDR3, taken from reference TRBV7-2 and TRBJ2-5): GAGVSQSPSNKVTEKGKDVELRCDPISGHTALYWYRQSLGQGLEFLIYFQGNSAPDKSGLPSDRFSAERTGGSVSTLTIQRTQQEDSAVYLCASSPAGGYETQYFGPGTRLLVL.

In this sample, this clone turned up many times. V usage is TRBV19 and J usage is TRBJ1-5; TRBD1 agrees at 9 bases. Trimming cost V 5 bases and J 6 bases; bases outside gene matches: 5. Per the germline V gene, CDR1 is LNHDA and CDR2 is SQIVND (reference sequence). The CDR3 totals 14 residues. The CDR3 loop reads CASSLGQGSQPQHF. CDR3 bases: TGTGCCAGTAGTCTGGGACAGGGAAGTCAGCCCCAGCATTTT.

The chain couples TRBV11-2 to TRBJ2-5; a weak D match, TRBD1 (7 bases). The closer fit of TRBJ2-7 to the DNA end suggests the J call may be wrong. Per germline, CDR1 SGHAT and CDR2 FQNNGV. This CDR3 region has 14 residues. The CDR3: CASSFARGAYEQYF. In nucleotides, the CDR3 is TGTGCCAGCAGCTTTGCCAGGGGGGCCTACGAGCAGTACTTC.

The rearrangement links TRBV27 to TRBJ2-1; tentatively, D is TRBD2 (7 bases). CDR3 size: 15 residues. Germline V gene sequence: CDR1 MNHEY, CDR2 SMNVEV (reference sequence). V lost 3 bases and J 5 bases, leaving 14 bases between the germline ends. The CDR3 sequence: CASSFRGGANNEQFF. The DNA of the CDR3 is TGTGCCAGCAGTTTTCGTGGGGGGGCCAACAATGAGCAGTTCTTC.

This clone was seen a single time. The chain has TRBV5-1 and TRBJ2-7; 9 nucleotides match TRBD1. Trimming removed 4 bases from V and 1 base from J; junction bases left unmatched: 9. Per the germline V gene, CDR1 is SGHRS and CDR2 is YFSETQ. This CDR3 contains 16 residues. The CDR3 region has the DNA TGCGCCAGCAGCACGCAACCGGGACAGGGTTCCTACGAGCAGTACTTC. Its protein product is CASSTQPGQGSYEQYF.

V gene TRBV4-1 combines with J gene TRBJ2-3, with 8 bases aligning to TRBD2. After removal of 1 base from V and 3 bases from J, the junction contained 3 bases not matched to a gene. The CDR3 covers 15 residues. Germline V gene data show CDR1 as MGHRA and CDR2 as YSYEKL. The CDR3 DNA reads as TGCGCCAGCAGCCAAGCCCAGCGGGGGACAGATACGCAGTATTTT. Residues: CASSQAQRGTDTQYF.

V usage is TRBV5-1 and J usage is TRBJ1-1; no definite D call. From germline, CDR1 is SGHRS and CDR2 YFSETQ. V lost 4 bases and J lost 4, with 17 bases in between. The CDR3 length is 15 residues. CDR3 loop: CASSPSPIAVTEAFF. The CDR3 DNA is TGCGCCAGCAGCCCTTCGCCGATTGCGGTCACTGAAGCTTTCTTT.

This chain joins TRBV6-1 and TRBJ2-3; 8 positions agree with TRBD1. This CDR3 has 12 residues. Looked up from germline, CDR1 is MNHNS and CDR2 is SASEGT. The V gene end was trimmed by 6 bases and the J gene end by 10 bases; junction bases not matched to a gene: 6. Here the CDR3 reads CASRGTGGSQYF. CDR3 DNA sequence: TGTGCCAGCAGGGGGACAGGTGGTTCGCAGTATTTT.

V is TRBV7-2 and J is TRBJ2-5; unclear D gene. V lost 0 bases to trimming and J lost 2 bases, with 7 bases between them. The CDR3 is 14 amino acids. CDR1 is SGHTA, CDR2 FQGNSA, per germline. CDR3 DNA: TGTGCCAGCAGCTTAGCTGGCTCTCAAGAGACCCAGTACTTC. It encodes CASSLAGSQETQYF. Based on the CDR3 plus reference TRBV7-2 and TRBJ2-5, the full variable domain is GAGVSQSPSNKVTEKGKDVELRCDPISGHTALYWYRQSLGQGLEFLIYFQGNSAPDKSGLPSDRFSAERTGGSVSTLTIQRTQQEDSAVYLCASSLAGSQETQYFGPGTRLLVL.

Only a few counts were recorded for this clone. The chain uses TRBV2 and TRBJ1-5; TRBD1 aligns across 7 bases. V dropped 2 bases and J dropped 3; count of bases not matched to a gene: 7. The CDR3 totals 16 residues. Germline CDR1 is SNHLY and CDR2 is FYNNEI. The CDR3 DNA reads as TGTGCCAGCAGTGAATACGGGACAGCCCTCAATCAGCCCCAGCATTTT. This sequence encodes CASSEYGTALNQPQHF.

This clone came up a few times. This chain joins TRBV19 and TRBJ2-6, with D possibly matching TRBD1 (6 bases). Trimming stripped 8 bases from V and 0 bases from J, with 20 bases between. Germline V CDR1 and CDR2: LNHDA, SQIVND (reference sequence). This CDR3 is built from 18 residues. The CDR3 bases are TGTGCCAGTCAGGGGTTTTTTCCAGGGTCCTCTGGGGCCAACGTCCTGACTTTC. This gives the protein CASQGFFPGSSGANVLTF.

J is TRBJ2-3 and V is TRBV5-1, with TRBD1 identical over 9 bases. Unmatched junction bases numbered 5, after V lost 4 bases and J lost 5 bases. Germline CDR1 reads SGHRS; CDR2 reads YFSETQ. This CDR3 is 14 amino acids long. Here the CDR3 reads CASSPDRGEDTQYF. The CDR3 nucleotides are TGCGCCAGCAGCCCGGACAGGGGTGAAGATACGCAGTATTTT.

The CDR3 reads CASSPTGDSLEKLFF. CDR3 in DNA: TGTGCCAGCAGCCCCACCGGGGACAGCCTTGAAAAACTGTTTTTT. The chain recombines TRBV4-2 with TRBJ1-4, with 7 bases aligning to TRBD1. This CDR3 contains 15 residues. Looked up from germline, CDR1 is LGHNA and CDR2 is YNFKEQ. Trimming took 4 bases from V and 7 from J; bases not matched to a gene: 9.

V usage is TRBV27 and J usage is TRBJ2-7, with D maybe TRBD1 (5 bases). CDR1 and CDR2 from the germline V gene are MNHEY and SMNVEV (reference sequence). This CDR3 is built from 15 residues. Trimming stripped 6 bases from V and 3 bases from J, with 18 bases between. The CDR3 protein is CASRPSWGENYEQYF. Here the CDR3 DNA reads TGTGCCAGCAGGCCCAGCTGGGGCGAAAACTACGAGCAGTACTTC.

The rearrangement links TRBV6-5 to TRBJ2-5; D possibly corresponds to TRBD1 (6 bases). V lost 7 bases and J lost 5, with 11 bases in between. The germline V gene has CDR1 MNHEY and CDR2 SVGAGI. The CDR3 is 12 residues long. The CDR3 is CASKGGLETQYF. CDR3 nucleotide sequence: TGTGCCAGCAAAGGGGGTTTGGAGACCCAGTACTTC.

The chain recombines TRBV5-1 with TRBJ2-5; 10 nucleotides agree with TRBD1. V was pared by 4 bases and J by 3 bases, with 3 bases of the junction left unmatched. This CDR3 has 14 amino acids. The germline V gene encodes CDR1 SGHRS and CDR2 YFSETQ. The CDR3 bases are TGCGCCAGCAGCCCCGGACAGGGGGAAGAGACCCAGTACTTC. Translating gives CASSPGQGEETQYF.

The V and J genes are TRBV6-5 and TRBJ2-1, with 8 bases identical to TRBD1. The germline CDR1 and CDR2 sequences are MNHEY and SVGAGI. The trim removed 2 bases at V and 6 bases at J, leaving 9 bases unmatched. The CDR3 spans 16 residues. CDR3 loop: CASSYAGGAGPNEQFF. In DNA form, the CDR3 reads TGTGCCAGCAGTTACGCAGGGGGCGCAGGTCCCAATGAGCAGTTCTTC.

With respect to this clone: The same CDR3 can be traced to other DNA sequences in this sample. CDR3 region: CASSIGQGADTQYF. The CDR3 DNA sequence: TGTGCCAGTAGTATAGGACAGGGAGCAGATACGCAGTATTTT. The chain employs TRBV19 and TRBJ2-3, with 7 bases fitting TRBD1. The germline V gene encodes CDR1 LNHDA and CDR2 SQIVND (reference sequence). With V trimmed by 1 base and J by 4 bases, 2 bases remained unmatched. This CDR3 contains 14 residues. Complete variable domain (other parts from reference TRBV19 and TRBJ2-3): DGGITQSPKYLFRKEGQNVTLSCEQNLNHDAMYWYRQDPGQGLRLIYYSQIVNDFQKGDIAEGYSVSREKKESFPLTVTSAQKNPTAFYLCASSIGQGADTQYFGPGTRLTVL.

The chain joins TRBV6-1 to TRBJ2-5; maybe TRBD2 (6 bases). The germline V and J ends were trimmed by 7 bases and 2 bases, with 17 bases remaining between them. From germline, CDR1 is MNHNS and CDR2 SASEGT. The CDR3 extends over 15 amino acids. The chain's CDR3 is CASIAGTPGQETQYF. The CDR3 bases are TGTGCCAGCATCGCCGGGACTCCTGGGCAAGAGACCCAGTACTTC.